Described below is a single T cell receptor (beta chain) sequence and its context. Its antigen is currently unknown. The sample is drawn from a study of Ad26.COV2.S vaccination and SARS-CoV-2 variants. Background on the study: Ad26.COV2.S was injected intramuscularly once or twice, 56 days apart. Study-level findings and limits: Spike-specific responses of CD8+ and CD4+ T cells were reported to display substantial breadth after vaccination.

Some clones are missing from TCRdb's copy, which holds only in-frame ones; the method was immunoSEQ multiplex PCR. The repertoire holds about 350,000 clones, roughly 91% seen once, with approximately 5% in the top ten. V lost 4 bases, J lost 0 bases, and 10 bases lay in between. CDR1 and CDR2 (germline): MNHEY, SMNVEV (reference sequence). This CDR3 region has 16 residues. Treatment: roughly 18 received Ad26.COV2.S at low or high dose, single or two shots; five or six received placebo; per-sample allocation not given. Sampling took place 63 days after the first vaccine or placebo injection. Its platform was an Ad26 vector, and its expressed antigen was Wuhan-strain SARS-CoV-2 spike.

The sequence came from a person aged 18-65 years who received the Ad26.COV2.S COVID-19 vaccine or a placebo. This chain links TRBV27 with TRBJ2-6; D not certain. The sequencing used peripheral blood, collected in a trial of Ad26.COV2.S vaccine versus placebo. The CDR3 loop reads CASSSLWGSGANVLTF. Here the CDR3 DNA reads TGTGCCAGCAGTTCTTTATGGGGCTCTGGGGCCAACGTCCTGACTTTC.